This T cell receptor beta chain comes out of a study of blood T cell repertoires in COVID-19. Study as a whole: Acute-phase and convalescent COVID-19 samples originated in the United States, Italy and Spain. The analysed material was cDNA or gDNA that came from T cells, B-cell-depleted T cells, or PBMCs.

There are 14 residues in the CDR3. V lost 3 bases, J lost 2 bases, and 11 bases lay in between. Germline values: CDR1 MNHEY, CDR2 SMNVEV (reference sequence). This table comes from immunoSEQ multiplex PCR, and its TCRdb copy is limited to in-frame clones, with some not included. The data hold fewer than 500,000 clones, with 70% to 90% observed a single time. The source is a man aged 18 to 30 with COVID-19, enrolled during active disease. The sample comprised peripheral blood. The J gene is TRBJ2-7, the V gene TRBV27; D may be TRBD1 (6 bases). In DNA, the CDR3 is TGTGCCAGCAGTTTGGGATGGGGGCCCTACGAGCAGTACTTC. Its protein is CASSLGWGPYEQYF.